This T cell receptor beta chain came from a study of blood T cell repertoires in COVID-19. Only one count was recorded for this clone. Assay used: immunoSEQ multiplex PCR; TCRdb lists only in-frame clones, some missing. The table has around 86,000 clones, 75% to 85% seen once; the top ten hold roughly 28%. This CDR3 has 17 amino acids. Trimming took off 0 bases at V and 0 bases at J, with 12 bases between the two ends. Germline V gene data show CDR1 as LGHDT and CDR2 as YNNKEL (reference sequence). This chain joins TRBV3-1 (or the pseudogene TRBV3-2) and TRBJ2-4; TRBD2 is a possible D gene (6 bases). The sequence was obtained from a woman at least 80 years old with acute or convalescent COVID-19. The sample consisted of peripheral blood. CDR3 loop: CASSQENLAPAKNIQYF. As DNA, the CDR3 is TGTGCCAGCAGCCAAGAGAATCTAGCGCCAGCCAAAAACATTCAGTACTTC.